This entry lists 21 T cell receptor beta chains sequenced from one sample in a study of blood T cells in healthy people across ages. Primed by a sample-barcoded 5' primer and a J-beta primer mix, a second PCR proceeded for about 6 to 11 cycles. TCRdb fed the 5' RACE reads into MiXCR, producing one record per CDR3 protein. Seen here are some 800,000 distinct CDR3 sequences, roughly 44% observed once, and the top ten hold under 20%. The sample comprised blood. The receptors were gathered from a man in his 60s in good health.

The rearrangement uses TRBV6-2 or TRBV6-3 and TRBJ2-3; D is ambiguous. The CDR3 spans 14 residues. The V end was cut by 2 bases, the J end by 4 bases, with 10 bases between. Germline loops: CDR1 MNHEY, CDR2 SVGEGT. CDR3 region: CASSYEGSSDTQYF. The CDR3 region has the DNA TGTGCCAGCAGTTACGAAGGCTCTTCAGATACGCAGTATTTT.

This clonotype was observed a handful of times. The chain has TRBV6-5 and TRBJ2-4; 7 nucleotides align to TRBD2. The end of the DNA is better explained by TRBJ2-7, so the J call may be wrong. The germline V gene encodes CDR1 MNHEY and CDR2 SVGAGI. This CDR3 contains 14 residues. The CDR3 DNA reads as TGTGCCAGCAGTCCCGCCGGGACTAACTACGAGCAGTACTTC. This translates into CASSPAGTNYEQYF.

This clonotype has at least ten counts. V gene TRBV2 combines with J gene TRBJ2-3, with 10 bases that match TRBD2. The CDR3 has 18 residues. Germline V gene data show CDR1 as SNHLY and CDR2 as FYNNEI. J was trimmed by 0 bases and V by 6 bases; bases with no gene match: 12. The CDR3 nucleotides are TGTGCCAGCAGGAGCGGGTTGGGACTAGCGATGAGCACAGATACGCAGTATTTT. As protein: CASRSGLGLAMSTDTQYF.

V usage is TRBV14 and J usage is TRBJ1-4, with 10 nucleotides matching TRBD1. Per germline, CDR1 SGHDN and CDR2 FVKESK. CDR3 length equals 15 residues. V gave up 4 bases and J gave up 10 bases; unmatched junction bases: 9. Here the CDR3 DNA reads TGTGCCAGCAGCCGTGGGACAGGGGTTGATCGAAAACTGTTTTTT. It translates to CASSRGTGVDRKLFF.

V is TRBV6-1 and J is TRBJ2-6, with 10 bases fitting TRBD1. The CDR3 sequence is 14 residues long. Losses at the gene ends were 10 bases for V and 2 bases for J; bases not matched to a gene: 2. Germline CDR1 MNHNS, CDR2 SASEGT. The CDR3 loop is CANGQGAGANVLTF. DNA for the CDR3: TGTGCCAATGGACAGGGGGCTGGGGCCAACGTCCTGACTTTC.

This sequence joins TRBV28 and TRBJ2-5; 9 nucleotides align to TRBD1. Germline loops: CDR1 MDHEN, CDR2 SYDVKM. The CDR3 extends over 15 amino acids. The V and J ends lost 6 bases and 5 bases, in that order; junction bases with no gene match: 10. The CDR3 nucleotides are TGTGCCAGCAGAGTTGGGACAGGGATTGAGGAGACCCAGTACTTC. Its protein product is CASRVGTGIEETQYF.

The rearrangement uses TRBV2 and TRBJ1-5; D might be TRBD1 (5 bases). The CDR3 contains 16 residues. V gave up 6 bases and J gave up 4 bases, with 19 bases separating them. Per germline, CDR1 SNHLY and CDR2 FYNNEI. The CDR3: CASRGGNRDGNQPQHF. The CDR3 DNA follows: TGTGCCAGCAGGGGGGGAAATCGGGACGGGAATCAGCCCCAGCATTTT.

The CDR3 region is CASSQVLRGTDTQYF. The CDR3 DNA reads TGTGCCAGCAGCCAAGTACTACGGGGCACAGATACGCAGTATTTT. V is TRBV3-1 and J is TRBJ2-3; D not resolved. The germline V gene has CDR1 LGHDT and CDR2 YNNKEL (reference sequence). V lost 1 base and J 1 base, leaving 9 bases between the germline ends. The CDR3 consists of 15 residues.

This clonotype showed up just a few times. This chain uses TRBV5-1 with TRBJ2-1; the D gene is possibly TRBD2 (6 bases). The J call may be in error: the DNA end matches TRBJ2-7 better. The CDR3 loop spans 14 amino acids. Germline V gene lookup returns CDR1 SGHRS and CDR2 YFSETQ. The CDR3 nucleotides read TGCGCCAGCAGCCCCGGGGGATACTACAATGAGCAGTACTTC. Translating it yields CASSPGGYYNEQYF.

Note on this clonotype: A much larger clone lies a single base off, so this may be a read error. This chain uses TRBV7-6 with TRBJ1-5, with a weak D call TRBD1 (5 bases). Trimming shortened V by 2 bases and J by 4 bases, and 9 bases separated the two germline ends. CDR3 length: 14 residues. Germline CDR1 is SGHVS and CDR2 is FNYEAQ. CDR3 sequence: CASSLSGRNQPQHF. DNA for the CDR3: TGTGCCAGCAGCTTATCAGGGAGGAATCAGCCCCAGCATTTT.

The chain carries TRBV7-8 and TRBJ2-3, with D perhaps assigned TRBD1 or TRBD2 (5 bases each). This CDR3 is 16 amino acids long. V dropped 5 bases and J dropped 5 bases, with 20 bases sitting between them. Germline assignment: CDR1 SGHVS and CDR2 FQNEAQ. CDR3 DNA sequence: TGTGCCAGCAGCCCACACACCATGGGGGTAGAAGATACGCAGTATTTT. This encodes CASSPHTMGVEDTQYF.

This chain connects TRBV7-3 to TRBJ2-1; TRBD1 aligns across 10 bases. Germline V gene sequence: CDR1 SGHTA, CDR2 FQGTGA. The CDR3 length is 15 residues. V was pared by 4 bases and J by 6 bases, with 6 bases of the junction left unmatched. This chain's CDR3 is CASSYGTGVLNEQFF. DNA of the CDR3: TGTGCCAGCAGCTACGGGACAGGGGTGCTCAATGAGCAGTTCTTC.

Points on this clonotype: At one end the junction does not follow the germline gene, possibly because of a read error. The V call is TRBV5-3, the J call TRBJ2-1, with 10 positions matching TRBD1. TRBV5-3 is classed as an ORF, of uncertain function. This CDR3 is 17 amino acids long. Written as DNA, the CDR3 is TGTGCCAGCAGCTGGGGCACCCGGACAGGGGGAAACAATGAGCAGTTCTTC. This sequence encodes CASSWGTRTGGNNEQFF.

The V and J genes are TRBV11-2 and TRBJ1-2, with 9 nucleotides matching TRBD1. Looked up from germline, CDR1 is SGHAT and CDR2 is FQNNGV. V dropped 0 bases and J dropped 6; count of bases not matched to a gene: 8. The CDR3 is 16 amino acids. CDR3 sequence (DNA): TGTGCCAGCAGCTTAGATGGGACAGGGAGGGCAGATGGCTACACCTTC. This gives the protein CASSLDGTGRADGYTF.

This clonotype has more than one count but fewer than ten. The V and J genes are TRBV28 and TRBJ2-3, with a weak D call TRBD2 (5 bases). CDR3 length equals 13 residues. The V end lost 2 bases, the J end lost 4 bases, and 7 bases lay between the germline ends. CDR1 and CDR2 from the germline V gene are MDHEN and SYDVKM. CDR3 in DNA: TGTGCCAGCAGTTTAGTTAGCGCAGATACGCAGTATTTT. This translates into CASSLVSADTQYF.

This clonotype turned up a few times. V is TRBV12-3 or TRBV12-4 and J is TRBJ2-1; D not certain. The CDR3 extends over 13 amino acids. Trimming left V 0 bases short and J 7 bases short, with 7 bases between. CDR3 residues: CASSLAFPNEQFF. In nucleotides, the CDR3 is TGTGCCAGCAGTTTAGCGTTCCCAAATGAGCAGTTCTTC.

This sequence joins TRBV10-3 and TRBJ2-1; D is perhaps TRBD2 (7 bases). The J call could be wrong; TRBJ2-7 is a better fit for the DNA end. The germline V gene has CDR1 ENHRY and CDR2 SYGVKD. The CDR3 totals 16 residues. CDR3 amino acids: CAISSGGGASYNEQYF. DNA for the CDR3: TGTGCCATCAGCTCTGGTGGGGGGGCCTCCTACAATGAGCAGTACTTC.

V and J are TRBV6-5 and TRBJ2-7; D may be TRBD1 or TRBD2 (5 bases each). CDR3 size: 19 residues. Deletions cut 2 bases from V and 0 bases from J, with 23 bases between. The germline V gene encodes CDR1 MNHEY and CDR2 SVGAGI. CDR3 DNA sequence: TGTGCCAGCAGTTACGGGCCGTCTACGGGGTGGGGGACCTCCTACGAGCAGTACTTC. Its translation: CASSYGPSTGWGTSYEQYF.

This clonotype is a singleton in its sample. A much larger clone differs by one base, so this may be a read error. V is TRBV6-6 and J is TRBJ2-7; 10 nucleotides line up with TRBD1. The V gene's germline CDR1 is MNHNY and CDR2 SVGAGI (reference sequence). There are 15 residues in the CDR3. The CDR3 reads CASGYAGTGAYEQYF. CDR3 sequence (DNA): TGTGCCAGCGGTTACGCTGGGACAGGGGCCTACGAGCAGTACTTC.

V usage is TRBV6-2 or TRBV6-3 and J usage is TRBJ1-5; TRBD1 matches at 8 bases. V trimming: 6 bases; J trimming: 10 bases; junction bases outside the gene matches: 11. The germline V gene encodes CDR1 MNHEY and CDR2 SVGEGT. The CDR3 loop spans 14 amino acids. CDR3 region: CASSPDRGIKPQHF. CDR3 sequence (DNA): TGTGCCAGCAGCCCCGACAGGGGCATCAAACCCCAGCATTTT.

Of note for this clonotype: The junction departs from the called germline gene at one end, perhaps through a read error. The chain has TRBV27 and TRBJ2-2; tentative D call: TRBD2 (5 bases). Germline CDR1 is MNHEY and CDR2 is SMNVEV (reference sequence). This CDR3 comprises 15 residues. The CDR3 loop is CASGLSGANTGELFF. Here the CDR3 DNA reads TGTGCCAGCGGTTTGTCCGGGGCGAACACCGGGGAGCTGTTTTTT.